This T cell receptor (beta chain) stems from a study of human CD8 memory T cell subsets. UMI-labeled 5' RACE was the method by which TCR beta libraries were made. After re-calling the 5' RACE reads, TCRdb lists one entry per CDR3 protein, DNA absent. The ten most abundant clones cover roughly 9% of a sample with approximately 11,000 distinct CDR3 sequences. CDR3 size: 14 residues. Looked up from germline, CDR1 is SGHVS and CDR2 is FQNEAQ. The sequence derives from a human donor in good health. The genes are TRBV7-8 and TRBJ2-3; without DNA, the TCRdb call of TRBD2 cannot be checked. The specimen was CD8+ stem-like memory T cells (TSCM and TCM) sorted from PBMCs. Indicated subset: stem-like memory CD8 T cells (TSTEM), CCR7+ PD-1- TIGIT-. CDR3: CASTLAGGRDTQYF.